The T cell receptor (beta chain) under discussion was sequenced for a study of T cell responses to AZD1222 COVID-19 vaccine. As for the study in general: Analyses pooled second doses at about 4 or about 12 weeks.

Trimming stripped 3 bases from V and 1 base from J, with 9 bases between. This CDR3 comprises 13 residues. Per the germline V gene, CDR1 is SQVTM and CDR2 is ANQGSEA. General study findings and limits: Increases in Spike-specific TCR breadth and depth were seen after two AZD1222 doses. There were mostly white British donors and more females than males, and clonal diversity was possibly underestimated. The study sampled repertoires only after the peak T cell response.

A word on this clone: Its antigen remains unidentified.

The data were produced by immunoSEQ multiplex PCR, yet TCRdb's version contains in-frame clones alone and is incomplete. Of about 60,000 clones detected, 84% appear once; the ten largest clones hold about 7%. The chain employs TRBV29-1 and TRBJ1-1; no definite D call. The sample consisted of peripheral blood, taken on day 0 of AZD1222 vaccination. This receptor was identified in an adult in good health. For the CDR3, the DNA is TGCAGCGTTGAGCAGGTGAGGAACACTGAAGCTTTCTTT. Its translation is CSVEQVRNTEAFF. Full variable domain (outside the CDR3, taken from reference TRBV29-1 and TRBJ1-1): SAVISQKPSRDICQRGTSLTIQCQVDSQVTMMFWYRQQPGQSLTLIATANQGSEATYESGFVIDKFPISRPNLTFSTLTVSNMSPEDSSIYLCSVEQVRNTEAFFGQGTRLTVV.